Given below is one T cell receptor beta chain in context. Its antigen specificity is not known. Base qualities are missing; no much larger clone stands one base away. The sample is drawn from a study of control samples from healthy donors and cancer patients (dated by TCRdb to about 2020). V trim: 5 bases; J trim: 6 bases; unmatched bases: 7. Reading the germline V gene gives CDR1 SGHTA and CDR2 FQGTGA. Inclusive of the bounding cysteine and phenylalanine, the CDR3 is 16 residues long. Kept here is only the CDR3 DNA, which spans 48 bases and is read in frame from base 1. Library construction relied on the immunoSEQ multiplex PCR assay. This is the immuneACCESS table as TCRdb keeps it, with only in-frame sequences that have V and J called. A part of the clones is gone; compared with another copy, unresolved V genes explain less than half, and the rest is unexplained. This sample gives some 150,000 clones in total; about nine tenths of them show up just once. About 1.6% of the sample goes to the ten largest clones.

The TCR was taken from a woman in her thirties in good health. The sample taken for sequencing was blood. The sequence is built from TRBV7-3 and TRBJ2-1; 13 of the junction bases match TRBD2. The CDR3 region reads CASSPELAGGRNEQFF. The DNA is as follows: TGTGCCAGCAGCCCAGAACTAGCGGGGGGGCGCAATGAGCAGTTCTTC.